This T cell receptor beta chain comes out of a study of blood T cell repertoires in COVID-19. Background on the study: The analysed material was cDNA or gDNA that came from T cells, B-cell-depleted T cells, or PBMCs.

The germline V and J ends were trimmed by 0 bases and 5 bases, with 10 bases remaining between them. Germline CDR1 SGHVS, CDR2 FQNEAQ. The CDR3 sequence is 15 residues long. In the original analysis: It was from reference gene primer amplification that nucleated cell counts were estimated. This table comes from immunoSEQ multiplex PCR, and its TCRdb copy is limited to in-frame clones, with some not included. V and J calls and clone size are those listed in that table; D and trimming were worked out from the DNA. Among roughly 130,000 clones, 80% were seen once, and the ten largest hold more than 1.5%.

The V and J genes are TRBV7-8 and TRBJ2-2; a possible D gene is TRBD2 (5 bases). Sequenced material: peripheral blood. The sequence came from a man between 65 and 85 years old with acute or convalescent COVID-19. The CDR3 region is CASSLARRTTGELFF. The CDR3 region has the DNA TGTGCCAGCAGCTTAGCGCGGAGGACTACCGGGGAGCTGTTTTTT. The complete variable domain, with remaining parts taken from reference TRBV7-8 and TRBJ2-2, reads GAGVSQSPRYKVAKRGQDVALRCDPISGHVSLFWYQQALGQGPEFLTYFQNEAQLDKSGLPSDRFFAERPEGSVSTLKIQRTQQEDSAVYLCASSLARRTTGELFFGEGSRLTVL.